This record concerns one T cell receptor beta chain sequence. These data come from a study of T cell responses to AZD1222 COVID-19 vaccine. Generated by immunoSEQ multiplex PCR, the TCRdb table keeps only in-frame clones and is missing some. This sample yields around 99,000 clones, of which about nine tenths are seen a single time; around 4.8% belongs to the top ten. The V gene end was trimmed by 4 bases and the J gene end by 6 bases; junction bases not matched to a gene: 15. This CDR3 contains 18 residues. Germline CDR1 is MGHRA and CDR2 is YSYEKL. This TCR derives from an adult in good health. The input for sequencing was peripheral blood, taken on day 0 of AZD1222 vaccination. J is TRBJ1-6 and V is TRBV4-1, with 7 bases aligning to TRBD1. CDR3 region: CASSPGHLSGGFNSPLHF. In DNA form, the CDR3 reads TGCGCCAGCAGCCCCGGGCACCTTTCAGGGGGATTTAATTCACCCCTCCACTTT.